This passage covers 27 T cell receptor beta chains from one sample sequenced in a study of T cell changes during pregnancy in multiple sclerosis. Repertoires were generated with immunoSEQ multiplex PCR, while TCRdb's copy carries only in-frame clones and drops some. The sample consists of tens of thousands of clones, 75% to 95% of them appearing once. The source was CD8+ T cells from peripheral blood mononuclear cells, collected in the first trimester of pregnancy. The receptor source for this set is a female donor with multiple sclerosis, enrolled in a pregnancy study.

The sample holds a few counts of this clone. V usage is TRBV4-2 and J usage is TRBJ2-7; 10 bases are a match to TRBD1. This CDR3 region has 15 residues. After removal of 3 bases from V and 2 bases from J, the junction contained 4 bases not matched to a gene. Germline values: CDR1 LGHNA, CDR2 YNFKEQ. The CDR3 is CASSQGTGVPYEQYF. The CDR3 DNA reads TGTGCCAGCAGCCAGGGGACAGGGGTACCCTACGAGCAGTACTTC.

The chain employs TRBV6-6 and TRBJ2-1, with 9 bases identical to TRBD2. This CDR3 has 15 residues. V lost 5 bases, J lost 6 bases, and 8 bases stayed unmatched. In germline, CDR1 is MNHNY, CDR2 SVGAGI (reference sequence). CDR3 bases: TGTGCCAGCAGTGGGTACGCTAGCGGGATCAATGAGCAGTTCTTC. The encoded protein is CASSGYASGINEQFF.

This clone was observed a single time. This rearrangement joins TRBV27 to TRBJ2-1; TRBD2 matches at 9 bases. Germline values: CDR1 MNHEY, CDR2 SMNVEV (reference sequence). The length of the CDR3 is 12 residues. The junction had 6 bases not matched to a gene; V was cut back by 11 bases and J by 7 bases. CDR3 nucleotide sequence: TGTGCCGCGGGAGGGAGCCGGAATGAGCAGTTCTTC. This translates into CAAGGSRNEQFF.

The gene calls are TRBV7-9 and TRBJ2-2; 10 nucleotides agree with TRBD2. This CDR3 has 19 amino acids. Looked up from germline, CDR1 is SEHNR and CDR2 is FQNEAQ (reference sequence). J lost 1 base, V lost 1 base, and 9 bases had no gene match. Here the CDR3 DNA reads TGTGCCAGCAGCTTAGTCCCAGGTAGCGGGAGGAGGAACACCGGGGAGCTGTTTTTT. Translated: CASSLVPGSGRRNTGELFF.

The chain joins TRBV7-8 to TRBJ1-5, with TRBD1 matching over 11 bases. The V gene end was trimmed by 5 bases and the J gene end by 3 bases; junction bases not matched to a gene: 12. Germline V lookup: CDR1 SGHVS, CDR2 FQNEAQ. This CDR3 region has 18 residues. This chain's CDR3 is CASSAYSGTGGLNQPQHF. CDR3 sequence (DNA): TGTGCCAGCAGCGCCTATTCCGGGACAGGGGGACTCAATCAGCCCCAGCATTTT.

V gene TRBV5-1 combines with J gene TRBJ2-7; D uncertain. The length of the CDR3 is 16 residues. Trimming took off 0 bases at V and 1 base at J, with 14 bases between the two ends. Germline V gene sequence: CDR1 SGHRS, CDR2 YFSETQ. This chain's CDR3 is CASSLEPVLRSYEQYF. CDR3 DNA: TGCGCCAGCAGCTTGGAGCCCGTTCTACGGTCCTACGAGCAGTACTTC.

The V gene is TRBV7-6, the J gene TRBJ1-4, with D unclear. Per the germline V gene, CDR1 is SGHVS and CDR2 is FNYEAQ. The CDR3 sequence is 14 residues long. V was trimmed by 2 bases and J by 8 bases, leaving 12 bases between them. The CDR3 protein is CASSLRWVGEKLFF. As DNA, the CDR3 is TGTGCCAGCAGCTTACGGTGGGTCGGGGAAAAACTGTTTTTT.

This chain uses TRBV5-1 with TRBJ2-2, with a tentative D call TRBD2 (6 bases). The CDR3 contains 15 residues. Trimming pared 5 bases from V and 3 bases from J, leaving 14 bases between. Germline V gene sequence: CDR1 SGHRS, CDR2 YFSETQ. CDR3 sequence reads: CASRSRDSHTGELFF. The CDR3 DNA is TGCGCCAGCAGGTCTCGGGACTCACACACCGGGGAGCTGTTTTTT.

The chain combines TRBV28 with TRBJ2-7; 13 bases map to TRBD2. The CDR3 runs to 17 residues. Germline CDR1 is MDHEN and CDR2 is SYDVKM. After removal of 6 bases from V and 2 bases from J, the junction contained 10 bases not matched to a gene. The CDR3 coding sequence is TGTGCCAGCAGCTACGGACTAGCGGGAGTAGATCCCTACGAGCAGTACTTC. Amino acid sequence: CASSYGLAGVDPYEQYF.

The V and J genes are TRBV7-9 and TRBJ1-3, with no clear D. With 8 bases removed from V and 0 bases from J, the gap between germline ends came to 5 bases. In germline, CDR1 is SEHNR, CDR2 FQNEAQ (reference sequence). CDR3 length: 12 residues. The CDR3 nucleotides read TGTGCCAGCCAGGACTCTGGAAACACCATATATTTT. It yields the protein CASQDSGNTIYF.

The chain couples TRBV6-1 to TRBJ2-5; D is uncertain. The CDR3 contains 13 residues. Germline loops: CDR1 MNHNS, CDR2 SASEGT. Between the trimmed V and J ends, which lost 4 bases and 1 base, there was a span of 7 bases. CDR3 nucleotide sequence: TGTGCCAGCAGTGGGAACAGCCAAGAGACCCAGTACTTC. It specifies CASSGNSQETQYF.

The CDR3 sequence is CASSLTGAATNEKLFF. The CDR3 DNA follows: TGTGCCAGCAGCCTCACAGGGGCCGCAACTAATGAAAAACTGTTTTTT. This chain links TRBV27 with TRBJ1-4; 7 positions match TRBD1. The CDR3 sequence is 16 residues long. The J segment lost 0 bases and the V segment lost 6 bases, leaving 7 bases of the junction unmatched. The germline CDR1 and CDR2 sequences are MNHEY and SMNVEV (reference sequence).

The rearrangement uses TRBV19 and TRBJ1-2; no firm D call. Germline V gene data show CDR1 as LNHDA and CDR2 as SQIVND (reference sequence). The CDR3 has 13 residues. Trimming took 3 bases from V and 3 from J, leaving 8 bases between them. The CDR3 spells CASSMEGHYGYTF. The CDR3 DNA is TGTGCCAGTAGTATGGAGGGCCACTATGGCTACACCTTC.

The chain combines TRBV7-6 with TRBJ2-1, with D unclear. The germline gives CDR1 SGHVS, CDR2 FNYEAQ. CDR3 length: 14 residues. V was cut by 1 base and J by 5 bases, with 9 bases left in between. CDR3 amino acids: CASSLGVANNEQFF. CDR3 bases: TGTGCCAGCAGCTTAGGCGTAGCCAACAATGAGCAGTTCTTC.

The genes are TRBV28 and TRBJ1-4; no reliable D call. The CDR3 is 15 amino acids. Germline CDR1 is MDHEN and CDR2 is SYDVKM. The V and J ends lost 5 bases and 5 bases respectively, with 15 bases between them. Here the CDR3 reads CASSREGRENEKLFF. Here the CDR3 DNA reads TGTGCCAGCAGTCGAGAGGGAAGAGAGAATGAAAAACTGTTTTTT.

In its sample, this clone was seen once. Here the CDR3 reads CASSDLGGGVNEQFF. DNA for the CDR3: TGTGCCAGCAGTGATTTAGGGGGAGGGGTCAATGAGCAGTTCTTC. The V call is TRBV6-1, the J call TRBJ2-1; perhaps TRBD2 as D (7 bases). V was clipped by 3 bases and J by 6 bases, with 15 bases between them. The CDR3 has 15 amino acids. The germline V gene encodes CDR1 MNHNS and CDR2 SASEGT.

V gene TRBV28 combines with J gene TRBJ1-2, with 8 bases lining up with TRBD1. Germline trimming cut 5 bases from V and 6 bases from J; bases unmatched to any gene: 5. Germline V gives CDR1 MDHEN, CDR2 SYDVKM. The CDR3 is 13 residues long. This CDR3 is CASSPRTGNGYTF. CDR3 nucleotides: TGTGCCAGCAGTCCCAGGACAGGGAATGGCTACACCTTC.

This chain joins TRBV7-9 and TRBJ2-1; D gene unclear. The CDR3 runs 12 residues. With 1 base removed from V and 9 bases from J, the gap between germline ends came to 7 bases. The V gene's germline CDR1 is SEHNR and CDR2 FQNEAQ (reference sequence). The CDR3 region has the DNA TGTGCCAGCAGCTTAGGTCGGAGTGAGCAGTTCTTC. This sequence encodes CASSLGRSEQFF. The complete variable domain, with remaining parts taken from reference TRBV7-9 and TRBJ2-1, reads DTGVSQNPRHKITKRGQNVTFRCDPISEHNRLYWYRQTLGQGPEFLTYFQNEAQLEKSRLLSDRFSAERPKGSFSTLEIQRTEQGDSAMYLCASSLGRSEQFFGPGTRLTVL.

J is TRBJ1-1 and V is TRBV9; 9 positions match TRBD1. CDR1 and CDR2 (germline): SGDLS, YYNGEE. The CDR3 is 14 amino acids. V was pared by 4 bases and J by 5 bases, with 6 bases of the junction left unmatched. In nucleotides, the CDR3 is TGTGCCAGCAGCAGCGGGACAGGGTTGACTGAAGCTTTCTTT. It encodes CASSSGTGLTEAFF.

This chain links TRBV28 with TRBJ2-7; 7 bases fit TRBD2. The ends lost 3 bases at V and 4 bases at J; junction bases unmatched: 6. From germline, CDR1 is MDHEN and CDR2 SYDVKM. This CDR3 contains 14 residues. This CDR3 reads CASSFSGGSYEQYF. CDR3 bases: TGTGCCAGCAGTTTTAGCGGCGGGAGTTACGAGCAGTACTTC.

The V gene is TRBV6-4, the J gene TRBJ2-1; 9 bases are shared with TRBD2. The V gene end was trimmed by 3 bases and the J gene end by 5 bases; junction bases not matched to a gene: 11. The CDR3 runs 17 residues. Germline CDR1 reads MRHNA; CDR2 reads SNTAGT. This CDR3 reads CASSEISAGGPNNEQFF. The DNA of the CDR3 is TGTGCCAGCAGTGAGATAAGTGCGGGAGGGCCTAACAATGAGCAGTTCTTC.

The chain links TRBV2 to TRBJ1-2, with TRBD1 matching 9 bases. Per germline, CDR1 SNHLY and CDR2 FYNNEI. The CDR3 loop spans 16 amino acids. V lost 1 base, J lost 0 bases, and 3 bases stayed unmatched. The CDR3 spells CASSEGQGGTNYGYTF. Written as DNA, the CDR3 is TGTGCCAGCAGTGAAGGACAGGGGGGTACTAACTATGGCTACACCTTC. The full variable domain, in which reference TRBV2 and TRBJ1-2 provide the parts outside the CDR3, is EPEVTQTPSHQVTQMGQEVILRCVPISNHLYFYWYRQILGQKVEFLVSFYNNEISEKSEIFDDQFSVERPDGSNFTLKIRSTKLEDSAMYFCASSEGQGGTNYGYTFGSGTRLTVV.

The chain joins TRBV6-1 to TRBJ2-1, with D possibly matching TRBD2 (5 bases). The CDR3 is 12 residues long. V was trimmed by 7 bases and J by 7 bases, leaving 11 bases between them. Looked up from germline, CDR1 is MNHNS and CDR2 is SASEGT. The DNA of the CDR3 is TGTGCCAGCACCACCGGACTTAATGAGCAGTTCTTC. Its protein product is CASTTGLNEQFF.

The rearrangement uses TRBV15 and TRBJ2-7; D unclear. In germline, CDR1 is LNHNV, CDR2 YYDKDF (reference sequence). V shed 5 bases and J shed 0 bases, with 8 bases lying between them. The CDR3 is made up of 13 amino acids. CDR3 sequence reads: CATSPGTSYEQYF. In DNA form, the CDR3 reads TGTGCCACCAGCCCGGGTACCTCCTACGAGCAGTACTTC. Variable domain in full (rest from reference TRBV15 and TRBJ2-7): DAMVIQNPRYQVTQFGKPVTLSCSQTLNHNVMYWYQQKSSQAPKLLFHYYDKDFNNEADTPDNFQSRRPNTSFCFLDIRSPGLGDTAMYLCATSPGTSYEQYFGPGTRLTVT.

A single count supports this clone. V and J are TRBV19 and TRBJ2-3, with D tentatively TRBD2 (7 bases). V lost 3 bases and J lost 4, with 11 bases in between. This CDR3 has 14 amino acids. CDR1 is LNHDA, CDR2 SQIVND, per germline (reference sequence). CDR3 sequence: CASSMVGGPDTQYF. The CDR3 bases are TGTGCCAGTAGTATGGTCGGGGGGCCAGATACGCAGTATTTT. The entire variable domain, with the rest obtained from reference TRBV19 and TRBJ2-3, is as follows: DGGITQSPKYLFRKEGQNVTLSCEQNLNHDAMYWYRQDPGQGLRLIYYSQIVNDFQKGDIAEGYSVSREKKESFPLTVTSAQKNPTAFYLCASSMVGGPDTQYFGPGTRLTVL.

V usage is TRBV7-9 and J usage is TRBJ2-3; D is perhaps TRBD2 (6 bases). Germline loops: CDR1 SEHNR, CDR2 FQNEAQ (reference sequence). CDR3 length: 17 residues. V was cut by 6 bases and J by 0 bases, with 19 bases left in between. Here the CDR3 DNA reads TGTGCCAGCAGTTATCCGGGACTGGGAACTAGCACAGATACGCAGTATTTT. Translating it yields CASSYPGLGTSTDTQYF.

The rearrangement links TRBV27 to TRBJ2-3; 9 positions agree with TRBD2. Germline loops: CDR1 MNHEY, CDR2 SMNVEV (reference sequence). The ends lost 5 bases at V and 5 bases at J; junction bases unmatched: 11. The CDR3 totals 16 residues. Written as DNA, the CDR3 is TGTGCCAGCAGTCCCTGGCGGGAGGGCCAGGGAGATACGCAGTATTTT. The encoded protein is CASSPWREGQGDTQYF.